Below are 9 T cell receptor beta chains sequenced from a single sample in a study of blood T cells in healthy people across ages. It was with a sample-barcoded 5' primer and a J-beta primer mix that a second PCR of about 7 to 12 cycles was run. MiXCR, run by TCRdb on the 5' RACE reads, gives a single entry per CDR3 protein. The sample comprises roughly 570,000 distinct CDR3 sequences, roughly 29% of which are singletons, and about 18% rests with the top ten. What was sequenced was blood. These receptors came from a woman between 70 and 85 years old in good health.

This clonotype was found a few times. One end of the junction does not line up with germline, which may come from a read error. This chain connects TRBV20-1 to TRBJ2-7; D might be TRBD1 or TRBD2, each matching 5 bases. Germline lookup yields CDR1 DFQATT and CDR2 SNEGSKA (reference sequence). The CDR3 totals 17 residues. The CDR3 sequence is CSVYQNTPGRDSYEQHF. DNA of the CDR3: TGCAGTGTTTACCAGAATACGCCGGGACGTGACTCCTACGAGCAGCACTTC.

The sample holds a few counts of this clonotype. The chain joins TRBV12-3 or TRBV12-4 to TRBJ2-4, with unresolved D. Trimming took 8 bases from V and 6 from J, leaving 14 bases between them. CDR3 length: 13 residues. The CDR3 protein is CASGPPLGNIQYF. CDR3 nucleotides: TGTGCCAGCGGGCCCCCATTGGGAAACATTCAGTACTTC.

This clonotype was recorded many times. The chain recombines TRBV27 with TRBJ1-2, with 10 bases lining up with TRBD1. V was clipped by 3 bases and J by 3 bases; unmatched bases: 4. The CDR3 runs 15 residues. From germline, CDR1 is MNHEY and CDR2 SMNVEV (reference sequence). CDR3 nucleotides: TGTGCCAGCAGTTTCTTGACAGGGGGCGACTATGGCTACACCTTC. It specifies CASSFLTGGDYGYTF.

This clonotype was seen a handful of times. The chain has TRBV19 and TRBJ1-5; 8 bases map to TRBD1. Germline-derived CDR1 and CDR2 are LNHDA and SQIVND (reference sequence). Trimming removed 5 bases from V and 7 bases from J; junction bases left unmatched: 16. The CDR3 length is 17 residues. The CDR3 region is CASSVPDRGGRGQPQHF. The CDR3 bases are TGTGCCAGTAGTGTGCCCGACAGGGGAGGGAGAGGCCAGCCCCAGCATTTT.

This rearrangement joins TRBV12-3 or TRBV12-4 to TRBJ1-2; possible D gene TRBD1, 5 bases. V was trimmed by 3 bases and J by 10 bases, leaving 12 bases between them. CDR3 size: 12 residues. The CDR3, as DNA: TGTGCCAGCAGTTTGGCCGGGGCCCCCTACACCTTC. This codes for CASSLAGAPYTF.

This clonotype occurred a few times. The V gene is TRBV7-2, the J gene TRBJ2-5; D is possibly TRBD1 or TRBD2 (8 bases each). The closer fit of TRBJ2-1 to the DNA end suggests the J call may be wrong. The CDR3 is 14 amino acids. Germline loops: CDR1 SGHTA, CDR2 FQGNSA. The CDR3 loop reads CASTSGGQDNEQFF. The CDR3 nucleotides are TGTGCCAGCACCAGCGGGGGACAGGACAATGAGCAGTTCTTC.

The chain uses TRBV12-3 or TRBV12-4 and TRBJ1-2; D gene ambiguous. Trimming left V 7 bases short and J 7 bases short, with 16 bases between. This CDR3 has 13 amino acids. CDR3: CASTRDAFGGYTF. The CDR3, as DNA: TGTGCCAGCACACGTGATGCCTTCGGTGGCTACACCTTC.

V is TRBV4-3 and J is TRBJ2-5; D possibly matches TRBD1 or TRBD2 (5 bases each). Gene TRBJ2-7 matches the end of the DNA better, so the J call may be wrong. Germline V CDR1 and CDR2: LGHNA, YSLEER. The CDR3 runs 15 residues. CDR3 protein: CASSRTLTGPYEQYF. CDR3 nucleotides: TGCGCCAGCAGCCGTACCTTGACGGGGCCCTACGAGCAGTACTTC.

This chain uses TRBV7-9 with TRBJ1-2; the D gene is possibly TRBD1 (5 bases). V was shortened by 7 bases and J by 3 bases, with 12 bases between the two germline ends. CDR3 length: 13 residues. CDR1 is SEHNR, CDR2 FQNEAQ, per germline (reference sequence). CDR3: CASNRGGDYGYTF. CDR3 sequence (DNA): TGTGCCAGCAACCGCGGGGGGGACTATGGCTACACCTTC.